The present T cell receptor beta chain was sequenced within a study of T cells in Graves' hyperthyroidism and ophthalmopathy. Broader study findings: In the blood, most expanded thyroid clonotypes above 0.001 appeared as well.

This clonotype appeared many times. Its antigen remains unidentified. Template material for amplifying TCR beta CDR3 regions consisted of RNA transcripts. In the first-round RT-PCR of the TCR CDR3, the HTBI primer set was used. One entry per CDR3 protein results from TCRdb running MiXCR on the multiplex PCR reads. The sample shows roughly 500,000 distinct CDR3 sequences, 46% of them seen only once. Patients were excluded because of uncontrolled infection, other autoimmune disease, pregnancy or lactation. Sequenced: peripheral blood or thyroid tissue (not recorded which). This TCR derives from an adult woman with Graves' disease, either hyperthyroidism or ophthalmopathy (not recorded which).

The CDR3 here is CASSQGPGQPNTEAFF. CDR3 bases: TGTGCCAGCAGCCAAGGGCCGGGACAGCCGAACACTGAAGCTTTCTTT. The chain recombines TRBV4-2 with TRBJ1-1, with 7 bases fitting TRBD1. The V and J ends lost 1 base and 1 base, in that order; junction bases with no gene match: 6. Per germline, CDR1 LGHNA and CDR2 YNFKEQ. The length of the CDR3 is 16 residues.